The 22 T cell receptor beta chains reported below all come from one sample, sequenced in a study of blood T cell repertoires in COVID-19. The protocol was immunoSEQ multiplex PCR, while the TCRdb copy is restricted to in-frame clones and leaves out a portion. The sample holds 120,000 or so clones, about four fifths seen once. The sequencing input was peripheral blood. The receptors derive from a man under 40 with COVID-19, enrolled during active disease.

The chain recombines TRBV7-9 with TRBJ2-7; D perhaps matches TRBD1 (5 bases). Germline V gene data show CDR1 as SEHNR and CDR2 as FQNEAQ (reference sequence). Trimming took 2 bases from V and 0 from J, leaving 11 bases between them. This CDR3 spans 15 amino acids. CDR3 protein: CASSLTGQGSYEQYF. The CDR3 DNA sequence: TGTGCCAGCAGCTTAACGGGTCAGGGCTCCTACGAGCAGTACTTC.

CDR3 loop: CASSAGGAVGLSNQPQHF. In DNA, the CDR3 is TGTGCCAGCAGTGCCGGTGGGGCCGTGGGGTTGAGCAATCAGCCCCAGCATTTT. J is TRBJ1-5 and V is TRBV28, with a weak D call TRBD1 (5 bases). V was pared by 5 bases and J by 1 base, with 21 bases between. Germline V gene data show CDR1 as MDHEN and CDR2 as SYDVKM. The CDR3 spans 18 residues.

This chain links TRBV30 with TRBJ1-6; no clear D. Trimming removed 0 bases from V and 3 bases from J, with 12 bases in between. Germline assignment: CDR1 GTSNPN and CDR2 SVGIG (reference sequence). This CDR3 region has 16 residues. CDR3 sequence reads: CAWSVPVGSYNSPLHF. The CDR3 coding sequence is TGTGCCTGGAGTGTACCGGTGGGCAGCTATAATTCACCCCTCCACTTT.

This clone was seen a single time. This chain joins TRBV11-3 and TRBJ2-3; D is perhaps TRBD2 (7 bases). Germline CDR1 and CDR2: SGHNT and YENEEA. CDR3 size: 16 residues. V lost 5 bases to trimming and J lost 4 bases, with 19 bases between them. This chain's CDR3 is CASSHQGRGLSDTQYF. The CDR3 DNA reads TGTGCCAGCAGCCACCAGGGGCGGGGGTTATCAGATACGCAGTATTTT.

The CDR3, as DNA: TGTGCCTGGCAGTCAAGGCGGCGCAATCAGCCCCAGCATTTT. The encoded protein is CAWQSRRRNQPQHF. This sequence joins TRBV30 and TRBJ1-5; no firm D call. Germline V CDR1 and CDR2: GTSNPN, SVGIG (reference sequence). V lost 5 bases and J lost 2, with 13 bases in between. There are 14 residues in the CDR3.

This clone has just a few counts. The chain combines TRBV28 with TRBJ2-1; 9 nucleotides match TRBD1. V shed 6 bases, J shed 9 bases, and the junction held 6 bases outside the gene matches. Germline CDR1 reads MDHEN; CDR2 reads SYDVKM. This CDR3 comprises 13 residues. The chain's CDR3 is CASRGTGMSEQFF. The CDR3 DNA reads as TGTGCCAGCAGGGGGACAGGGATGAGTGAGCAGTTCTTC.

This clone was observed at least ten times. The rearrangement uses TRBV5-1 and TRBJ1-2, with D unresolved. The CDR3 loop spans 13 amino acids. Deletions cut 2 bases from V and 4 bases from J, with 9 bases between. Germline V gene lookup returns CDR1 SGHRS and CDR2 YFSETQ. As DNA, the CDR3 is TGCGCCAGCAGCTTCGGCCAGGCCTATGGCTACACCTTC. This encodes CASSFGQAYGYTF. Using reference TRBV5-1 and TRBJ1-2 for the parts outside the CDR3, the full variable domain is KAGVTQTPRYLIKTRGQQVTLSCSPISGHRSVSWYQQTPGQGLQFLFEYFSETQRNKGNFPGRFSGRQFSNSRSEMNVSTLELGDSALYLCASSFGQAYGYTFGSGTRLTVV.

This chain connects TRBV29-1 to TRBJ2-3; 9 bases fit TRBD2. This CDR3 comprises 15 residues. Germline V gives CDR1 SQVTM, CDR2 ANQGSEA. V was pared by 4 bases and J by 5 bases, with 10 bases of the junction left unmatched. CDR3 sequence reads: CSVARLAGRGDTQYF. The DNA for the CDR3 is TGCAGCGTTGCCCGGCTAGCGGGGCGGGGAGATACGCAGTATTTT.

The chain links TRBV7-9 to TRBJ1-4; possible D gene TRBD1, 5 bases. Trimming took 4 bases from V and 6 from J, leaving 18 bases between them. This CDR3 is 16 amino acids long. Germline V gene lookup returns CDR1 SEHNR and CDR2 FQNEAQ (reference sequence). The CDR3 spells CASSWGGQGRHEKLFF. Here the CDR3 DNA reads TGTGCCAGCAGCTGGGGAGGGCAGGGACGACATGAAAAACTGTTTTTT.

As concerns this clone: Other DNA sequences in this sample translate to the same CDR3. This chain connects TRBV9 to TRBJ2-5; 7 bases fit TRBD1. V dropped 4 bases and J dropped 4; count of bases not matched to a gene: 7. The CDR3 is 14 amino acids. Germline CDR1 and CDR2: SGDLS and YYNGEE. The CDR3 nucleotides read TGTGCCAGCAGCCCGAGGACAGGCGCAGAGACCCAGTACTTC. Its protein is CASSPRTGAETQYF.

The V and J genes are TRBV5-8 and TRBJ1-6; TRBD1 agrees at 8 bases. The CDR3 sequence is 17 residues long. The V and J ends lost 0 bases and 6 bases, in that order; junction bases with no gene match: 8. Germline CDR1 SGHTS, CDR2 YDEGEE. CDR3: CASSLVDRALTNSPLHF. The CDR3 coding sequence is TGTGCCAGCAGCTTGGTGGACAGGGCCCTTACTAATTCACCCCTCCACTTT.

V is TRBV6-2 or TRBV6-3 and J is TRBJ2-1; a possible D gene is TRBD1 (5 bases). The CDR3 runs 16 residues. The ends were cut back, 2 bases at V and 3 bases at J, with 14 bases in the middle. CDR1 and CDR2 from the germline V gene are MNHEY and SVGEGT. CDR3 protein: CASSYPAGYSYNEQFF. The CDR3 nucleotides are TGTGCCAGCAGTTACCCCGCAGGGTACAGCTACAATGAGCAGTTCTTC.

CDR3 coding DNA: TGTGCCAGCGCGGGACAGGGAGATTCCGGGGAGCTGTTTTTT. As protein: CASAGQGDSGELFF. The rearrangement uses TRBV19 and TRBJ2-2; 9 bases line up with TRBD1. Germline V gene lookup returns CDR1 LNHDA and CDR2 SQIVND (reference sequence). Losses at the gene ends were 9 bases for V and 6 bases for J; bases not matched to a gene: 8. CDR3 size: 14 residues.

The chain joins TRBV2 to TRBJ1-5, with D possibly TRBD1 on 5 matching bases. Germline V gene lookup returns CDR1 SNHLY and CDR2 FYNNEI. Trimming removed 4 bases at V and 7 bases at J, with 14 bases between. The CDR3 runs to 14 residues. The DNA for the CDR3 is TGTGCCAGCAGTGGGGGCAGGGTTGGACAGCCCCAGCATTTT. Protein sequence: CASSGGRVGQPQHF. Together with reference TRBV2 and TRBJ1-5, the CDR3 gives the full variable domain: EPEVTQTPSHQVTQMGQEVILRCVPISNHLYFYWYRQILGQKVEFLVSFYNNEISEKSEIFDDQFSVERPDGSNFTLKIRSTKLEDSAMYFCASSGGRVGQPQHFGDGTRLSIL.

J is TRBJ1-5 and V is TRBV2; the D gene is possibly TRBD1 (5 bases). CDR1 and CDR2 from the germline V gene are SNHLY and FYNNEI. The CDR3 contains 13 residues. V was clipped by 6 bases and J by 5 bases, with 11 bases between them. CDR3 loop: CASRWQGHQPQHF. CDR3 DNA: TGTGCCAGCAGGTGGCAGGGTCATCAGCCCCAGCATTTT.

The chain carries TRBV13 and TRBJ1-1; 7 bases fit TRBD1. This CDR3 is built from 15 residues. The germline CDR1 and CDR2 sequences are PRHDT and FYEKMQ (reference sequence). Trimming at V came to 5 bases and at J to 4 bases, leaving 10 bases not matched to a gene. The CDR3 nucleotides are TGTGCCAGCAGCACCCCGACAGGGTTGAGCACTGAAGCTTTCTTT. Its protein product is CASSTPTGLSTEAFF. Looking up the rest from reference TRBV13 and TRBJ1-1 gives the full variable domain: AAGVIQSPRHLIKEKRETATLKCYPIPRHDTVYWYQQGPGQDPQFLISFYEKMQSDKGSIPDRFSAQQFSDYHSELNMSSLELGDSALYFCASSTPTGLSTEAFFGQGTRLTVV.

This sequence joins TRBV28 and TRBJ1-2, with TRBD1 matching 8 bases. CDR3 length: 13 amino acids. J was trimmed by 6 bases and V by 6 bases; bases with no gene match: 6. CDR1 is MDHEN and CDR2 is SYDVKM in the germline V gene. The CDR3 bases are TGTGCCAGCAGCCCTAGGACAGGGAATGGCTACACCTTC. The encoded protein is CASSPRTGNGYTF.

The chain employs TRBV23-1 and TRBJ1-1; 7 bases fit TRBD1. TRBV23-1 is sorted into the ORF group, with uncertain function. J gave up 7 bases and V 6 bases, and 11 bases lay outside the gene matches. This CDR3 spans 14 amino acids. The CDR3 is CASSPGQRRGEAFF. CDR3 in DNA: TGCGCCAGCAGCCCGGGACAGCGAAGAGGTGAAGCTTTCTTT.

The chain uses TRBV3-1 (or the pseudogene TRBV3-2) and TRBJ2-1, with TRBD2 matching over 10 bases. V gave up 0 bases and J gave up 8 bases; unmatched junction bases: 10. Germline CDR1 reads LGHDT; CDR2 reads YNNKEL (reference sequence). CDR3 length: 17 residues. DNA for the CDR3: TGTGCCAGCAGCCAAGATTACAGGGGACTAGCGCTCGATGAGCAGTTCTTC. As protein: CASSQDYRGLALDEQFF.

The rearrangement links TRBV12-3 or TRBV12-4 to TRBJ1-2, with a tentative D call TRBD1 (5 bases). The CDR3 sequence is 13 residues long. Trimming took off 3 bases at V and 7 bases at J, with 12 bases between the two ends. The CDR3 nucleotides are TGTGCCAGCAGTTTTGCGCAGGGTCCTGGCTACACCTTC. Amino acid sequence: CASSFAQGPGYTF.

V and J are TRBV5-5 and TRBJ2-2; D perhaps matches TRBD1 (6 bases). The CDR3 covers 15 residues. Trimming pared 6 bases from V and 5 bases from J, leaving 17 bases between. The germline CDR1 and CDR2 sequences are SGHKS and YYEKEE (reference sequence). The CDR3 spells CASNLLVGGTGELFF. The CDR3 bases are TGTGCCAGCAACCTCTTGGTAGGGGGAACCGGGGAGCTGTTTTTT. Variable domain in full (rest from reference TRBV5-5 and TRBJ2-2): DAGVTQSPTHLIKTRGQQVTLRCSPISGHKSVSWYQQVLGQGPQFIFQYYEKEERGRGNFPDRFSARQFPNYSSELNVNALLLGDSALYLCASNLLVGGTGELFFGEGSRLTVL.

The chain combines TRBV4-1 with TRBJ2-1; D is unclear. This CDR3 comprises 16 residues. Looked up from germline, CDR1 is MGHRA and CDR2 is YSYEKL. V gave up 1 base and J gave up 8 bases, with 18 bases separating them. DNA for the CDR3: TGCGCCAGCAGCCAAGTCACAGAACGGTTGGAAGATGAGCAGTTCTTC. As protein: CASSQVTERLEDEQFF.